This T cell receptor (beta chain) originates from a study of T cell changes during pregnancy in multiple sclerosis. The germline CDR1 and CDR2 sequences are MNHEY and SVGAGI. This CDR3 spans 16 amino acids. V lost 0 bases and J lost 0; bases outside the gene matches: 1. In this sample, this clone turned up once. Sequencing was performed with immunoSEQ multiplex PCR; in TCRdb, only in-frame clones are kept and a portion is missing. The repertoire includes 40,000 or so clones, roughly 88% of them detected once, and approximately 4.3% sits in the top ten. The material was CD8+ T cells from peripheral blood mononuclear cells, obtained in the first trimester of pregnancy. V usage is TRBV6-5 and J usage is TRBJ1-4; TRBD1 matches 7 bases. This clonotype originated in a female donor with multiple sclerosis, enrolled in a pregnancy study. CDR3 residues: CASSYSGTATNEKLFF. CDR3 in DNA: TGTGCCAGCAGTTACTCTGGGACAGCAACTAATGAAAAACTGTTTTTT.